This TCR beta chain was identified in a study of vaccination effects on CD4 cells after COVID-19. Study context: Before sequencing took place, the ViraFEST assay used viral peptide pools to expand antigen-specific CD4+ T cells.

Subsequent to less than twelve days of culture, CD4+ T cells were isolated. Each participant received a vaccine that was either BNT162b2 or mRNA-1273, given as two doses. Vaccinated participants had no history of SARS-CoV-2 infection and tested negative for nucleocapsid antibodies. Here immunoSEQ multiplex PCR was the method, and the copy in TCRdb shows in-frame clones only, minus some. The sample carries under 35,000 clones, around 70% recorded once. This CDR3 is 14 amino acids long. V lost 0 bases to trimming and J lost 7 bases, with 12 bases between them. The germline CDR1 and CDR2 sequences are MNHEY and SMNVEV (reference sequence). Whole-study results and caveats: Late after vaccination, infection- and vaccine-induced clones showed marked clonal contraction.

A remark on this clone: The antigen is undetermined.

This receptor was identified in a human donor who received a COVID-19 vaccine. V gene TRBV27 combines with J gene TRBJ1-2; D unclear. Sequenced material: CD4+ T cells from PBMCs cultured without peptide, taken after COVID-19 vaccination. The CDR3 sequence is CASSLSARVAGYTF. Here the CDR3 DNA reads TGTGCCAGCAGTTTATCGGCTCGGGTAGCTGGCTACACCTTC.